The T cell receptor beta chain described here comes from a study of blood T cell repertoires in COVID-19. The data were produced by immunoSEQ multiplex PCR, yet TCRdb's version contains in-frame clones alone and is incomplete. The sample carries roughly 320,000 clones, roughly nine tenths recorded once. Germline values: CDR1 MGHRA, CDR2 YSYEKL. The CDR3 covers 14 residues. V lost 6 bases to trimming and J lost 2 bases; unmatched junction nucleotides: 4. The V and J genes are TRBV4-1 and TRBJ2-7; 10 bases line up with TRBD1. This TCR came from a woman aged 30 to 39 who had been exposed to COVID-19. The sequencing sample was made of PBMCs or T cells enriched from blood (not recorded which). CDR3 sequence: CASRRTGGTYEQYF. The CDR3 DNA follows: TGCGCCAGCAGGCGGACAGGGGGTACCTACGAGCAGTACTTC.